A single sample is the source of the 12 T cell receptor beta chains below, sequenced in a study of blood T cell repertoires in COVID-19. Sequencing used immunoSEQ multiplex PCR; TCRdb keeps in-frame clones, though not all of them. The profile covers 200,000 to 300,000 clones, with roughly 80% appearing a single time and 6.5% to 9.5% taken by the ten largest. The source material was peripheral blood. These receptors were obtained from a woman aged 80 or over with COVID-19, enrolled during active disease.

This clone was detected only once. The chain combines TRBV28 with TRBJ1-2, with a possible D match to TRBD1 (6 bases). CDR3 length: 15 amino acids. V was clipped by 6 bases and J by 6 bases, with 20 bases between them. Per the germline V gene, CDR1 is MDHEN and CDR2 is SYDVKM. The CDR3 DNA is TGTGCCAGCAGCCGAACAGGGAGTAACTATAATGGCTACACCTTC. This gives the protein CASSRTGSNYNGYTF.

The V gene is TRBV19, the J gene TRBJ1-1, with TRBD1 as a possible D gene (6 bases). CDR3 length: 15 amino acids. The germline V and J ends were trimmed by 4 bases and 0 bases, with 12 bases remaining between them. CDR1 and CDR2 (germline): LNHDA, SQIVND (reference sequence). The CDR3 sequence: CASSTGQILNTEAFF. The CDR3 DNA reads TGTGCCAGTAGTACAGGACAGATCCTGAACACTGAAGCTTTCTTT.

The J gene is TRBJ2-3, the V gene TRBV11-2; 9 nucleotides line up with TRBD2. Germline CDR1 and CDR2: SGHAT and FQNNGV. Unmatched junction bases numbered 5, after V lost 2 bases and J lost 2 bases. The CDR3 length is 16 residues. CDR3: CASSLRAGGYTDTQYF. For the CDR3, the DNA is TGTGCCAGCAGCTTACGAGCGGGGGGATACACAGATACGCAGTATTTT. Looking up the rest from reference TRBV11-2 and TRBJ2-3 gives the full variable domain: EAGVAQSPRYKIIEKRQSVAFWCNPISGHATLYWYQQILGQGPKLLIQFQNNGVVDDSQLPKDRFSAERLKGVDSTLKIQPAKLEDSAVYLCASSLRAGGYTDTQYFGPGTRLTVL.

The chain carries TRBV7-2 and TRBJ1-1; D is ambiguous. V was cut by 5 bases and J by 4 bases, with 17 bases left in between. This CDR3 is built from 15 residues. Germline CDR1 and CDR2: SGHTA and FQGNSA. CDR3 coding DNA: TGTGCCAGCAGCCCCATGGCCCAGGTCCTCACTGAAGCTTTCTTT. Translating gives CASSPMAQVLTEAFF.

The genes are TRBV9 and TRBJ2-2; 9 nucleotides align to TRBD1. The trim removed 5 bases at V and 4 bases at J, leaving 6 bases unmatched. The length of the CDR3 is 15 residues. CDR1 SGDLS and CDR2 YYNGEE come from the germline V gene. The CDR3 DNA is TGTGCCAGCAGTGGCCGGGACAGGGCCACCGGGGAGCTGTTTTTT. Encoded protein: CASSGRDRATGELFF. Full variable domain (rest looked up from reference TRBV9 and TRBJ2-2): DSGVTQTPKHLITATGQRVTLRCSPRSGDLSVYWYQQSLDQGLQFLIQYYNGEERAKGNILERFSAQQFPDLHSELNLSSLELGDSALYFCASSGRDRATGELFFGEGSRLTVL.

The chain carries TRBV9 and TRBJ1-4; no clear D. V dropped 1 base and J dropped 8 bases, with 12 bases sitting between them. From germline, CDR1 is SGDLS and CDR2 YYNGEE. This CDR3 region has 14 residues. The CDR3 coding sequence is TGTGCCAGCAGCGTAACGGGTACTTCCGAAAAACTGTTTTTT. It yields the protein CASSVTGTSEKLFF.

The rearrangement joins TRBV28 to TRBJ1-2, with D possibly matching TRBD1 (5 bases). With 4 bases removed from V and 6 bases from J, the gap between germline ends came to 18 bases. Per the germline V gene, CDR1 is MDHEN and CDR2 is SYDVKM. This CDR3 is built from 15 residues. CDR3 sequence (DNA): TGTGCCAGCAGTTCAGCGGGCGGGGCTTTTAATGGCTACACCTTC. Translating gives CASSSAGGAFNGYTF.

This clone was recorded once. The chain recombines TRBV7-6 with TRBJ1-1, with 8 bases identical to TRBD1. The germline V gene encodes CDR1 SGHVS and CDR2 FNYEAQ. J was trimmed by 4 bases and V by 5 bases; bases with no gene match: 12. The CDR3 is made up of 16 amino acids. CDR3 protein: CASSPSLQGGSTEAFF. Written as DNA, the CDR3 is TGTGCCAGCAGCCCTTCCCTACAGGGGGGAAGCACTGAAGCTTTCTTT.

This chain uses TRBV10-3 with TRBJ1-2; D remains ambiguous. V lost 0 bases to trimming and J lost 0 bases, with 11 bases between them. Germline values: CDR1 ENHRY, CDR2 SYGVKD. The CDR3 is 16 amino acids. The CDR3 DNA sequence: TGTGCCATCAGTGAGTCCGCGACACCTACTAACTATGGCTACACCTTC. It yields the protein CAISESATPTNYGYTF.

This rearrangement joins TRBV7-6 to TRBJ1-2; tentative D call: TRBD1 (6 bases). The CDR3 contains 16 residues. Germline lookup yields CDR1 SGHVS and CDR2 FNYEAQ. The germline V and J ends were trimmed by 1 base and 7 bases, with 19 bases remaining between them. CDR3 region: CASSLGTEGVAGGYTF. In nucleotides, the CDR3 is TGTGCCAGCAGCTTAGGAACCGAGGGGGTCGCTGGTGGCTACACCTTC.

V and J are TRBV25-1 and TRBJ1-2, with D uncertain. The V gene's germline CDR1 is MGHDK and CDR2 SYGVNS. Trimming cost V 1 base and J 3 bases, with 12 bases left between them. The CDR3 sequence is 15 residues long. The DNA of the CDR3 is TGTGCCAGCAGTGAATTGGACCCGAGGGACTATGGCTACACCTTC. This codes for CASSELDPRDYGYTF.

The V call is TRBV12-3 or TRBV12-4, the J call TRBJ2-5; possible D gene TRBD2, 6 bases. The ends were cut back, 8 bases at V and 4 bases at J, with 11 bases in the middle. The CDR3 length is 12 residues. This CDR3 is CASRGRGETQYF. CDR3 bases: TGTGCCAGCCGTGGGCGGGGAGAGACCCAGTACTTC.